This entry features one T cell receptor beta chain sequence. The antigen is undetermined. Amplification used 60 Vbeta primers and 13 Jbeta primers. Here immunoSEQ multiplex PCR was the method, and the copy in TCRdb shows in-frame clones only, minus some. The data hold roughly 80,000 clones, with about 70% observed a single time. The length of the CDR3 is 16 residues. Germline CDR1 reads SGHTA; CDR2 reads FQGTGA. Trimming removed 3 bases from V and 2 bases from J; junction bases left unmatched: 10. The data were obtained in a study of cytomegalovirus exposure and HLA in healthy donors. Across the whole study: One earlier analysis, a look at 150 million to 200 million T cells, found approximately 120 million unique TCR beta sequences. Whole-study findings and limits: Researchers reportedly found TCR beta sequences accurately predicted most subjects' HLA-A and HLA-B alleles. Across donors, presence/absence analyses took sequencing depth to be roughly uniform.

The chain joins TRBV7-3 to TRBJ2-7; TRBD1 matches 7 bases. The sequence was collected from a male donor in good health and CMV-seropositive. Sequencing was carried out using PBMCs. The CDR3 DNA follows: TGTGCCAGCAGCTTGCTCGCCCTCACAGGGGCCTACGAGCAGTACTTC. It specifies CASSLLALTGAYEQYF.